Included here is one T cell receptor (beta chain) sequence, with context. Its antigen is unidentified. TCRdb keeps only in-frame clones here, not all; method: immunoSEQ multiplex PCR. The data show about 12,000 clones, roughly 90% seen once. The data were taken from a study of lymphopenia after photon versus proton radiotherapy. Germline V gene lookup returns CDR1 SEHNR and CDR2 FQNEAQ (reference sequence). V was clipped by 4 bases and J by 5 bases; unmatched bases: 4. This CDR3 spans 16 amino acids. Study conclusions and caveats: A bigger post-nadir fall in TCR diversity correlated inversely with survival time in deceased patients. After the lymphocyte nadir, photon-treated repertoires showed oligoclonal expansion, especially of CD8+ Temra cells.

The chain carries TRBV7-9 and TRBJ2-3, with TRBD2 identical over 15 bases. Sequenced material: peripheral blood, taken from a patient treated with proton-based radiotherapy. The TCR originated in a man in his fifties or sixties with pancreatic cancer. The CDR3 sequence is CASSSGLAGGGDTQYF. In DNA, the CDR3 is TGTGCCAGCAGCTCCGGACTAGCGGGAGGGGGAGATACGCAGTATTTT.